These 28 T cell receptor beta chains were sequenced from one sample in a study of T cell changes during pregnancy in multiple sclerosis (dated by TCRdb to the late 2010s). The library was made by the immunoSEQ multiplex PCR assay. TCRdb retrieved this table from immuneACCESS and kept in-frame rearrangements only. Not all clones are present; in checked studies, unresolved V genes account for under half, and no reason is known for the remainder. The sample contains 65,000 to 95,000 clones, 75% to 90% of them found a single time. The ten largest clones add up to 1.9% of the sample. The sequences come from peripheral blood, collected before pregnancy. The receptors originated from a female donor with multiple sclerosis, enrolled in a pregnancy study.

This clone was found once. This chain uses TRBV11-2 with TRBJ1-6; no definite D call. Trimming shortened V by 0 bases and J by 9 bases, and 9 bases separated the two germline ends. Germline CDR1 is SGHAT and CDR2 is FQNNGV. The CDR3 sequence is 14 residues long. The CDR3, as DNA: TGTGCCAGCAGCTTAGATTGGGCAGGTTCACCCCTCCACTTT. It specifies CASSLDWAGSPLHF.

The rearrangement joins TRBV11-1 to TRBJ2-7; tentatively, D is TRBD1 (5 bases). V lost 0 bases to trimming and J lost 3 bases, with 9 bases between them. The CDR3 is made up of 14 amino acids. The germline V gene has CDR1 SGHAT and CDR2 FQDESV (reference sequence). CDR3 sequence: CASSLAAGNYEQYF. For the CDR3, the DNA is TGTGCCAGCAGCTTAGCGGCAGGGAACTACGAGCAGTACTTC. Based on the CDR3 plus reference TRBV11-1 and TRBJ2-7, the full variable domain is EAEVAQSPRYKITEKSQAVAFWCDPISGHATLYWYRQILGQGPELLVQFQDESVVDDSQLPKDRFSAERLKGVDSTLKIQPAELGDSAMYLCASSLAAGNYEQYFGPGTRLTVT.

The chain uses TRBV6-1 and TRBJ1-5; no firm D call. Germline values: CDR1 MNHNS, CDR2 SASEGT. This CDR3 comprises 15 residues. V was pared by 7 bases and J by 0 bases, with 13 bases between. The CDR3 DNA sequence: TGTGCCAGCATGGGATGGGAGATTAGCAATCAGCCCCAGCATTTT. As protein: CASMGWEISNQPQHF.

The V call is TRBV18, the J call TRBJ1-4, with 8 bases fitting TRBD1. Trimming cost V 3 bases and J 7 bases; bases outside gene matches: 1. CDR1 and CDR2 (germline): KGHSH, LQKENI. The CDR3 has 13 residues. In DNA, the CDR3 is TGTGCCAGCTCACCTGACAGGGGTGAAAAACTGTTTTTT. Its translation: CASSPDRGEKLFF.

The DNA for the CDR3 is TGTGCCAGCAGCCTCCTGACAGGGGGCTCACCCCTCCACTTT. It yields the protein CASSLLTGGSPLHF. This chain uses TRBV7-2 with TRBJ1-6, with 10 bases fitting TRBD1. Per the germline V gene, CDR1 is SGHTA and CDR2 is FQGNSA. This CDR3 is 14 amino acids long. V gave up 5 bases and J gave up 10 bases; unmatched junction bases: 5.

This chain connects TRBV9 to TRBJ2-7, with D maybe TRBD1 (6 bases). Germline V gives CDR1 SGDLS, CDR2 YYNGEE. The CDR3 has 15 amino acids. V was cut by 4 bases and J by 3 bases, with 17 bases left in between. CDR3 DNA: TGTGCCAGCAGCCCTCGGGACACTACCTTCTACGAGCAGTACTTC. This sequence encodes CASSPRDTTFYEQYF.

The chain has TRBV10-3 and TRBJ2-3; 10 bases align to TRBD1. The CDR3 sequence is 14 residues long. Germline assignment: CDR1 ENHRY and CDR2 SYGVKD. V dropped 10 bases and J dropped 5; count of bases not matched to a gene: 9. For the CDR3, the DNA is TGTGCCAGCGCCGGGACAGGGGTTGTAGATACGCAGTATTTT. Translation: CASAGTGVVDTQYF.

The rearrangement uses TRBV7-2 and TRBJ2-2; 7 bases map to TRBD2. The CDR3 has 15 residues. Germline values: CDR1 SGHTA, CDR2 FQGNSA. The trim removed 2 bases at V and 5 bases at J, leaving 5 bases unmatched. CDR3 region: CASSLLGGGTGELFF. Here the CDR3 DNA reads TGTGCCAGCAGCTTATTGGGCGGGGGAACCGGGGAGCTGTTTTTT.

J is TRBJ2-7 and V is TRBV6-6; TRBD1 matches 8 bases. V was clipped by 5 bases and J by 12 bases; unmatched bases: 15. CDR1 MNHNY and CDR2 SVGAGI come from the germline V gene (reference sequence). This CDR3 is built from 14 residues. The CDR3 coding sequence is TGTGCCAGCAGTCCTGGACAGGGACCGATTAAACTGTACTTC. Amino acid sequence: CASSPGQGPIKLYF.

CDR3 DNA: TGTGCCAGCAGTCCGAGGGGGATTAATGAAAAACTGTTTTTT. Its protein product is CASSPRGINEKLFF. The chain combines TRBV9 with TRBJ1-4, with D maybe TRBD1 (6 bases). The germline V and J ends were trimmed by 5 bases and 4 bases, with 12 bases remaining between them. The germline V gene has CDR1 SGDLS and CDR2 YYNGEE. This CDR3 contains 14 residues.

This chain links TRBV2 with TRBJ1-2; D might be TRBD1 (6 bases). The V gene's germline CDR1 is SNHLY and CDR2 FYNNEI. The CDR3 is 13 amino acids. V was shortened by 5 bases and J by 8 bases, with 15 bases between the two germline ends. The CDR3 DNA reads as TGTGCCAGCAGTCGGCAGGGGTATGAAGGCTACACCTTC. This encodes CASSRQGYEGYTF.

In DNA, the CDR3 is TGTGCCAGCAGCCCCGACACGCACAATGAGCAGTTCTTC. This codes for CASSPDTHNEQFF. J is TRBJ2-1 and V is TRBV6-1; D gene uncertain. V lost 6 bases to trimming and J lost 5 bases, with 11 bases between them. Germline-derived CDR1 and CDR2 are MNHNS and SASEGT. The CDR3 extends over 13 amino acids.

V is TRBV6-1 and J is TRBJ1-5, with 10 bases identical to TRBD1. The CDR3 runs 14 residues. Unmatched junction bases numbered 5, after V lost 6 bases and J lost 6 bases. Germline-derived CDR1 and CDR2 are MNHNS and SASEGT. DNA for the CDR3: TGTGCCAGCAGCTTGACAGGGGGCGTTCAGCCCCAGCATTTT. Translating it yields CASSLTGGVQPQHF.

The rearrangement uses TRBV11-2 and TRBJ1-4, with TRBD1 matching over 8 bases. CDR1 is SGHAT, CDR2 FQNNGV, per germline. V lost 5 bases, J lost 8 bases, and 10 bases stayed unmatched. This CDR3 is built from 15 residues. The CDR3 DNA reads as TGTGCCAGCAGCCCTAATCAGGGGGCGGAGGAAAAACTGTTTTTT. Residues: CASSPNQGAEEKLFF.

In its sample, this clone was seen once. The rearrangement uses TRBV19 and TRBJ1-1; 9 nucleotides match TRBD1. The CDR3 extends over 16 amino acids. Germline V gene sequence: CDR1 LNHDA, CDR2 SQIVND (reference sequence). With 5 bases clipped from V and 0 bases from J, the junction kept 7 bases outside the gene matches. CDR3 sequence reads: CASSLPRTGVNTEAFF. The CDR3 DNA follows: TGTGCCAGTAGTCTTCCTCGGACAGGGGTGAACACTGAAGCTTTCTTT.

V is TRBV27 and J is TRBJ2-1; D not certain. Trimming took off 5 bases at V and 2 bases at J, with 13 bases between the two ends. CDR1 and CDR2 from the germline V gene are MNHEY and SMNVEV (reference sequence). This CDR3 contains 15 residues. CDR3 sequence: CASSPSPRAYNEQFF. CDR3 nucleotide sequence: TGTGCCAGCAGTCCGAGTCCCCGTGCCTACAATGAGCAGTTCTTC.

This clone was detected only once. The chain carries TRBV14 and TRBJ1-1, with D maybe TRBD1 (5 bases). The CDR3 spans 15 residues. Per the germline V gene, CDR1 is SGHDN and CDR2 is FVKESK. V was clipped by 4 bases and J by 4 bases, with 16 bases between them. CDR3 bases: TGTGCCAGCAGCCCAGGGTGGGGCGAATCCACTGAAGCTTTCTTT. Translated, it gives CASSPGWGESTEAFF.

V gene TRBV2 combines with J gene TRBJ1-1; 9 bases line up with TRBD1. Germline-derived CDR1 and CDR2 are SNHLY and FYNNEI. The V gene end was trimmed by 4 bases and the J gene end by 6 bases; junction bases not matched to a gene: 3. CDR3 length: 13 amino acids. The CDR3 region is CASSGTGASEAFF. In DNA, the CDR3 is TGTGCCAGCAGTGGGACAGGGGCCTCTGAAGCTTTCTTT.

The chain recombines TRBV9 with TRBJ2-1, with D maybe TRBD2 (6 bases). V lost 4 bases, J lost 4 bases, and 21 bases lay in between. Per the germline V gene, CDR1 is SGDLS and CDR2 is YYNGEE. The CDR3 is 17 residues long. This CDR3 reads CASSPITGTGDYNEQFF. In DNA form, the CDR3 reads TGTGCCAGCAGCCCTATTACCGGGACGGGGGATTACAATGAGCAGTTCTTC.

The chain links TRBV6-5 to TRBJ2-7, with 11 bases lining up with TRBD1. The V gene's germline CDR1 is MNHEY and CDR2 SVGAGI. The CDR3 spans 14 residues. V shed 6 bases, J shed 4 bases, and the junction held 5 bases outside the gene matches. Here the CDR3 reads CASRTGQGAYEQYF. CDR3 DNA sequence: TGTGCCAGCAGAACCGGACAGGGGGCTTACGAGCAGTACTTC.

The CDR3 sequence is CASSSKGTKTGTQYF. The CDR3 nucleotides read TGTGCCAGCAGCTCCAAGGGGACAAAAACTGGTACGCAGTATTTT. The rearrangement joins TRBV7-8 to TRBJ2-3, with D tentatively TRBD1 (6 bases). The ends were cut back, 4 bases at V and 8 bases at J, with 19 bases in the middle. CDR1 and CDR2 (germline): SGHVS, FQNEAQ. The CDR3 loop spans 15 amino acids.

The chain is built from TRBV16 and TRBJ1-1, with D maybe TRBD1 (5 bases). CDR3 length equals 11 residues. Germline V gene data show CDR1 as KGHSY and CDR2 as FQNENV. V was pared by 4 bases and J by 7 bases, with 7 bases between. This CDR3 is CASSPGVEAFF. The CDR3 coding sequence is TGTGCCAGCAGCCCGGGGGTTGAAGCTTTCTTT.

This clone has more than one count but fewer than ten. The chain carries TRBV28 and TRBJ1-6; D is possibly TRBD1 (6 bases). CDR1 and CDR2 (germline): MDHEN, SYDVKM. Between the trimmed V and J ends, which lost 5 bases and 7 bases, there was a span of 15 bases. CDR3 size: 15 residues. The CDR3 DNA reads as TGTGCCAGCAGTCCCTACAGGGTTAGGAATTCACCCCTCCACTTT. It translates to CASSPYRVRNSPLHF.

CDR3 protein: CASTRTGRMETQYF. The CDR3 DNA is TGTGCCAGCACTAGGACAGGGAGGATGGAGACCCAGTACTTC. The chain couples TRBV2 to TRBJ2-5; TRBD1 agrees at 8 bases. The CDR3 runs 14 residues. J gave up 5 bases and V 7 bases, and 9 bases lay outside the gene matches. Germline CDR1 and CDR2: SNHLY and FYNNEI. The entire variable domain, with the rest obtained from reference TRBV2 and TRBJ2-5, is as follows: EPEVTQTPSHQVTQMGQEVILRCVPISNHLYFYWYRQILGQKVEFLVSFYNNEISEKSEIFDDQFSVERPDGSNFTLKIRSTKLEDSAMYFCASTRTGRMETQYFGPGTRLLVL.

Concerning this clone: Germline and junction disagree at one end, which may indicate a read error. The V and J genes are TRBV4-3 and TRBJ2-5; D remains ambiguous. The CDR3 contains 13 residues. Germline CDR1 and CDR2: LGHNA and YSLEER. The CDR3 region has the DNA TGCGCCAGCAGCCAAAGCGCCGGAGACGGAATCGACTTC. It encodes CASSQSAGDGIDF.

The chain employs TRBV30 and TRBJ1-2, with 9 positions matching TRBD1. There are 16 residues in the CDR3. V was pared by 1 base and J by 2 bases, with 8 bases of the junction left unmatched. Germline V gene data show CDR1 as GTSNPN and CDR2 as SVGIG (reference sequence). CDR3 in amino acids: CAWSAPKGQGNYGYTF. The CDR3 nucleotides are TGTGCCTGGAGTGCACCGAAGGGACAGGGAAACTATGGCTACACCTTC.

This chain joins TRBV2 and TRBJ1-5, with D uncertain. The length of the CDR3 is 15 residues. V was cut by 3 bases and J by 4 bases, with 13 bases left in between. Germline V gives CDR1 SNHLY, CDR2 FYNNEI. Here the CDR3 reads CASSEGRDYNQPQHF. For the CDR3, the DNA is TGTGCCAGCAGTGAGGGGAGGGATTATAATCAGCCCCAGCATTTT.

This chain uses TRBV7-2 with TRBJ2-7; D uncertain. The germline CDR1 and CDR2 sequences are SGHTA and FQGNSA. This CDR3 contains 14 residues. Trimming pared 5 bases from V and 6 bases from J, leaving 17 bases between. The CDR3 nucleotides read TGTGCCAGCAGCCCGACGAGAGGAGCGATCGAGCAGTACTTC. Translating it yields CASSPTRGAIEQYF.